This record looks at one T cell receptor beta chain sequence and its context. Unique molecular identifiers were present on the cDNA, which also gained a universal primer site by template switching. Via MiXCR, TCRdb re-called the 5' RACE reads, giving one row per CDR3 protein. The sample has 400,000 to 650,000 distinct CDR3 sequences, approximately 22% seen once; the top ten hold about 0.91%. The sample comes from a study of identical twins. These data were likewise used in another study, on T cells expressing NK-cell markers.

Source material: CD4+ T cells sorted from blood. This receptor was taken from a woman under 30 in good health.

In DNA form, the CDR3 reads TGTGCCAGCAGCTTAGGTCTAGCGGGAGGGCCCGAGACCCAGTACTTC. It codes for CASSLGLAGGPETQYF. This rearrangement joins TRBV7-9 to TRBJ2-5; 12 bases agree with TRBD2. This CDR3 has 16 residues. The V and J ends lost 1 base and 5 bases, in that order; junction bases with no gene match: 5. Germline V gives CDR1 SEHNR, CDR2 FQNEAQ (reference sequence).